The entry below describes one TCR beta chain. This sample stems from a study of metastatic and nonmetastatic thyroid tumors. TCRdb redid the clone calls on the PCR reads using MiXCR. The sample lists roughly 50,000 clones; approximately 20% were seen once. There were no patients who had received any treatment before thyroid surgery. This CDR3 has 16 amino acids. Germline V CDR1 and CDR2: ENHRY, SYGVKD. V shed 6 bases and J 7 bases; nucleotides not matched to a gene: 12. The sequence was obtained from a male donor with papillary thyroid cancer or a benign thyroid nodule (not recorded which). Some clones in this sample may be carry-over from other donors' samples. Material for sequencing was blood. The genes are TRBV10-3 and TRBJ2-3; TRBD2 matches 11 bases. The CDR3, as DNA: TGTGCCATCAGCGCCCTGGGTAGCGGGAGGGAAAATACGCAGTATTTT. It specifies CAISALGSGRENTQYF.